This record concerns one T cell receptor (beta chain) sequence. This sample was taken from a study of shared T cell receptors in the human thymus. Per the germline V gene, CDR1 is SNHLY and CDR2 is FYNNEI. V gave up 5 bases and J gave up 3 bases, with 11 bases separating them. The CDR3 is 14 residues long. TCRdb's copy holds only in-frame clones and misses some; the assay was immunoSEQ multiplex PCR. The sample shows roughly 500,000 clones, 75% to 85% of them seen only once. These records were also assigned to another study, of human thymus T cells. That source reports: Thymus specimens were resections from corrective heart surgery.

This TCR derives from a boy under two years old with a congenital heart defect. Sequenced input: thymocytes. V gene TRBV2 combines with J gene TRBJ1-5; D might be TRBD1 (5 bases). The CDR3 loop reads CASSNDSSNQPQHF. The CDR3 nucleotides read TGTGCCAGCAGTAACGACAGTTCCAATCAGCCCCAGCATTTT.